A selection of T cell receptor beta chains follows, all from one sample in a study of PD-L1 blockade in urothelial cancer. Here immunoSEQ multiplex PCR was the method, and the copy in TCRdb shows in-frame clones only, minus some. This table has roughly 40,000 clones, roughly nine tenths appearing once. Specimen: PBMCs, collected around atezolizumab (anti-PD-L1) treatment. All receptors come from a man in his 70s with urothelial cancer. The CDR3 runs from the conserved cysteine through the conserved F or W. A D gene is named only where the DNA matches it firmly. Not all rows give a size; the values are once, few, many and, for expanded clones, a class.

j_call	d_call	v_call	clone_size	cdr3_aa	cdr3_nt
TRBJ1-4	-	TRBV18	-	CASSTGRGPPNEKLFF	TGTGCCAGCTCAACAGGGAGAGGCCCTCCTAATGAAAAACTGTTTTTT
TRBJ1-4	-	TRBV7-9	-	CASSLGGTNEKLFF	TGTGCCAGCAGCTTGGGGGGGACTAATGAAAAACTGTTTTTT
TRBJ1-5	-	TRBV6-6	-	CASNRRDQPQHF	TGTGCCAGCAATCGGAGGGATCAGCCCCAGCATTTT
TRBJ2-7	-	TRBV6-6	once	CASRSRDEQYF	TGTGCCAGCCGATCCAGGGACGAGCAGTACTTC
TRBJ2-1	TRBD2	TRBV19	-	CASSRASGYNEQFF	TGTGCCAGTAGTCGGGCTAGCGGATACAATGAGCAGTTCTTC
TRBJ2-2	-	TRBV19	-	CASSITAVEARTGELFF	TGTGCCAGTAGTATTACCGCTGTGGAGGCCCGGACCGGGGAGCTGTTTTTT
TRBJ1-2	TRBD1	TRBV14	once	CASSQHQGAKYGYTF	TGTGCCAGCAGCCAACATCAGGGGGCAAAGTATGGCTACACCTTC
TRBJ2-5	-	TRBV6-6	-	CASSYEGGGGETQYF	TGTGCCAGCAGTTACGAGGGGGGGGGAGGGGAGACCCAGTACTTC
TRBJ2-5	-	TRBV28	-	CASSPLNAAQETQYF	TGTGCCAGCAGTCCTCTGAATGCGGCTCAAGAGACCCAGTACTTC
TRBJ2-2	-	TRBV5-4	-	CASSLEGAGELFF	TGTGCCAGCAGCCTGGAAGGGGCCGGGGAGCTGTTTTTT
TRBJ2-5	-	TRBV5-1	-	CASSLGGRKEETQYF	TGCGCCAGCAGCTTGGGAGGGAGGAAGGAGGAGACCCAGTACTTC
TRBJ2-3	-	TRBV6-1	once	CASSDAVRGPDTQYF	TGTGCCAGCAGTGATGCGGTAAGGGGCCCAGATACGCAGTATTTT
TRBJ2-1	TRBD2	TRBV5-1	-	CAASGTSGSREQFF	TGCGCCGCCTCCGGGACTAGCGGTTCTAGGGAGCAGTTCTTC
TRBJ2-2	-	TRBV6-4	few	CASSERDTGELFF	TGTGCCAGCAGTGAGCGGGACACCGGGGAGCTGTTTTTT
TRBJ1-3	TRBD1	TRBV5-1	-	CASSSGQGAGNTIYF	TGCGCCAGCAGCTCTGGACAGGGGGCTGGAAACACCATATATTTT
TRBJ2-1	-	TRBV1	-	CTSTRRGKEQFF	TGCACCAGCACCCGTAGGGGGAAAGAGCAGTTCTTC
TRBJ2-7	-	TRBV30	-	CAWSWGQGSYEQYF	TGTGCCTGGAGTTGGGGCCAGGGCTCCTACGAGCAGTACTTC
TRBJ2-5	-	TRBV9	-	CASSPVPGETQYF	TGTGCCAGCAGCCCCGTCCCGGGGGAGACCCAGTACTTC
TRBJ2-7	TRBD1	TRBV18	-	CASSPLGQGIFNEQYF	TGTGCCAGCTCACCCCTTGGACAGGGGATTTTCAACGAGCAGTACTTC
TRBJ2-3	-	TRBV6-1	-	CASSESLTRTDTQYF	TGTGCCAGCAGTGAATCCCTCACGAGGACAGATACGCAGTATTTT
TRBJ2-3	-	TRBV4-1	-	CASSGQDTQYF	TGCGCCAGCAGCGGACAAGATACGCAGTATTTT
TRBJ2-5	-	TRBV5-1	-	CASSSGHGEETQYF	TGCGCCAGCAGCTCGGGACACGGAGAAGAGACCCAGTACTTC
TRBJ1-2	-	TRBV28	-	CASSFDRPIYGYTF	TGTGCCAGCAGTTTTGACAGGCCTATCTATGGCTACACCTTC
TRBJ1-4	TRBD1	TRBV28	-	CASSLSRTGGGKLFF	TGTGCCAGCAGTTTAAGCCGAACAGGGGGGGGAAAACTGTTTTTT
TRBJ1-5	-	TRBV27	-	CASLAGMYSNQPQHF	TGTGCCAGCCTGGCAGGAATGTATAGCAATCAGCCCCAGCATTTT
TRBJ2-2	TRBD2	TRBV2	-	CASSGLAGAGELFF	TGTGCCAGCAGTGGGCTAGCGGGAGCCGGGGAGCTGTTTTTT
TRBJ2-1	-	TRBV10-3	-	CAISESRAINEQFF	TGTGCCATCAGTGAGAGCAGGGCCATCAATGAGCAGTTCTTC
TRBJ1-1	-	TRBV5-8	-	CASSPGGALAAFF	TGTGCCAGCAGCCCGGGGGGGGCTCTGGCTGCTTTCTTT
TRBJ2-7	-	TRBV21-1	-	CASSKARLAGGGSYEQYF	TGTGCCAGCAGCAAAGCGCGACTAGCGGGAGGAGGCTCCTACGAGCAGTACTTC
TRBJ2-3	TRBD1	TRBV18	-	CASSPPRQGAWTDTQYF	TGTGCCAGCTCACCCCCACGACAGGGCGCGTGGACAGATACGCAGTATTTT
TRBJ2-7	-	TRBV20-1	-	CSAGGSYEQYF	TGCAGTGCAGGCGGATCCTACGAGCAGTACTTC
TRBJ2-1	TRBD2	TRBV7-8	-	CASRGETSGIGRQFF	TGTGCCAGCAGGGGTGAGACTAGCGGCATAGGTAGGCAGTTCTTC
TRBJ2-5	-	TRBV5-3	-	CARGGETQYF	TGTGCCCGAGGTGGAGAGACCCAGTACTTC
TRBJ2-1	TRBD2	TRBV2	-	CASSVAGGGGEQFF	TGTGCCAGCAGCGTAGCGGGAGGAGGGGGTGAGCAGTTCTTC
TRBJ1-2	-	TRBV6-5	-	CATRAGGYTF	TGTGCCACCCGGGCGGGTGGCTACACCTTC
TRBJ2-7	-	TRBV28	-	CASTYLGLRPSEQYF	TGTGCCAGCACCTACCTCGGACTGCGGCCGTCCGAGCAGTACTTC
TRBJ1-2	-	TRBV28	-	CASRVYSQITNYGYTF	TGTGCCAGCAGGGTATACTCACAGATTACAAACTATGGCTACACCTTC
TRBJ2-5	TRBD2	TRBV6-5	-	CASSPPGGQTQYF	TGTGCCAGCAGTCCCCCGGGGGGGCAGACCCAGTACTTC
TRBJ2-1	TRBD2	TRBV5-1	-	CASSLFTSGTNEQFF	TGCGCCAGCAGCTTATTCACTAGCGGGACGAATGAGCAGTTCTTC
TRBJ2-6	TRBD1	TRBV18	-	CASRDRVRANVLTF	TGTGCCAGCAGGGACAGGGTAAGAGCCAACGTCCTGACTTTC
TRBJ1-2	TRBD1	TRBV28	once	CASSLEGARGYTF	TGTGCCAGCAGTTTGGAGGGGGCGAGGGGCTACACCTTC
TRBJ2-7	TRBD2	TRBV4-1	-	CASSQPTSGRFNEQYF	TGCGCCAGCAGCCAACCAACTAGCGGGAGATTTAACGAGCAGTACTTC
TRBJ2-3	-	TRBV19	-	CASSISGFTDTQYF	TGTGCCAGTAGTATATCAGGGTTCACAGATACGCAGTATTTT
TRBJ1-5	-	TRBV5-1	-	CASSEGLGQPQHF	TGCGCCAGCAGCGAGGGTTTAGGGCAGCCCCAGCATTTT
TRBJ1-5	-	TRBV27	-	CASGGDPLSNSNQPQHF	TGTGCCAGTGGGGGGGACCCCCTGTCGAATAGCAATCAGCCCCAGCATTTT
TRBJ2-5	TRBD1	TRBV18	once	CASSTLPGQIQETQYF	TGTGCCAGCTCAACGTTACCGGGACAGATTCAAGAGACCCAGTACTTC
TRBJ2-1	-	TRBV6-1	-	CASSEALAGMYNEQFF	TGTGCCAGCAGTGAAGCGCTGGCAGGGATGTACAATGAGCAGTTCTTC
TRBJ1-1	TRBD1	TRBV19	-	CATGQGAPEAFF	TGTGCCACCGGACAGGGGGCCCCTGAAGCTTTCTTT
TRBJ2-2	-	TRBV5-1	-	CASSLPSGELFF	TGCGCCAGCAGCCTCCCTTCTGGGGAGCTGTTTTTT
TRBJ2-5	TRBD2	TRBV7-9	-	CASSSPAGGRVETQYF	TGTGCCAGCAGCAGTCCAGCGGGAGGGCGGGTAGAGACCCAGTACTTC
TRBJ2-7	TRBD2	TRBV5-6	once	CASSYPTSGRNEQYF	TGTGCCAGCAGCTATCCGACTAGCGGGAGAAACGAGCAGTACTTC
TRBJ1-2	-	TRBV30	-	CAWSGSRQKSDGYTF	TGTGCCTGGAGTGGGTCCAGGCAGAAGTCGGATGGCTACACCTTC
TRBJ2-1	TRBD2	TRBV13	-	CASSRYSRASGRASYNEQFF	TGTGCCAGCAGTCGATATTCGCGGGCTAGCGGGAGGGCCTCCTACAATGAGCAGTTCTTC
TRBJ2-7	TRBD2	TRBV5-1	-	CASSLVAGATGEQYF	TGCGCCAGCAGCTTGGTGGCGGGAGCCACCGGCGAGCAGTACTTC
TRBJ2-2	TRBD2	TRBV6-5	-	CASSSPGGSGTGELFF	TGTGCCAGCAGTTCGCCGGGAGGGAGCGGCACCGGGGAGCTGTTTTTT
TRBJ2-1	-	TRBV5-4	-	CASSEQGSEQFF	TGTGCCAGCAGCGAGCAGGGAAGTGAGCAGTTCTTC
TRBJ2-7	-	TRBV27	once	CASSLGGQLQDGEQYF	TGTGCCAGCAGTTTAGGCGGACAGCTCCAGGACGGCGAGCAGTACTTC
TRBJ2-7	-	TRBV18	-	CASSPPGEPYEQYF	TGTGCCAGCTCACCACCGGGCGAACCCTACGAGCAGTACTTC